Below, one T cell receptor beta chain is given with its context. Its antigen remains unknown. The TCR beta library used iRepertoire HTBI primers with Arm-PCR amplification of CDR3. TCRdb re-called the multiplex PCR reads with MiXCR, one entry per CDR3 protein. The data contain approximately 690,000 distinct CDR3 sequences, approximately 31% of them singletons. The sample belongs to a study of regulatory T cells in long-lasting Graves disease. Across the whole study: Persistent Graves' disease required over 5 years of antithyroid drugs and positive TSH receptor antibodies. Findings of the study overall: The study found TRBV28, TRBJ1-2 and TRBJ2-5 favored in persistent disease. Reduced TCR diversity was observed in persistent Graves' patients versus newly diagnosed patients.

Time point given: persistent/refractory GD, antithyroid drugs over 5 years with positive TRAb. There was RNA extracted from PBMCs, and the TCR library was made from it. Collection of peripheral blood (approximately 9 milliliters) was done using EDTA tubes. The J segment lost 6 bases and the V segment lost 6 bases, leaving 10 bases of the junction unmatched. CDR3 length equals 14 residues. CDR1 is DFQATT and CDR2 is SNEGSKA in the germline V gene (reference sequence). This material consisted of peripheral blood mononuclear cells (PBMCs), taken when the disease was refractory, from a patient treated with antithyroid drugs. J is TRBJ1-5 and V is TRBV20-1; 8 bases fit TRBD1. This receptor was taken from a female donor with Graves disease. The CDR3 sequence is CSAMMDRVGQPQHF. The CDR3 coding sequence is TGCAGTGCGATGATGGACAGGGTCGGTCAGCCCCAGCATTTT.